This TCR beta chain was recorded in a study of blood T cell repertoires in COVID-19. In the study overall: Sites across the United States, Italy and Spain contributed samples from acute and convalescent COVID-19. In each case, the material was cDNA or gDNA derived from T cells, B-cell-depleted T cells, or PBMCs.

Study processing details: Amplification from reference gene primers served as the basis for estimated nucleated cell counts. The assay was immunoSEQ multiplex PCR, and TCRdb's table has in-frame clones only and misses some. V, J and clone size derive from that table, while D and trimming were established from the DNA sequence. Here the sample spans 250,000 to 300,000 clones, approximately 90% being singletons. Per germline, CDR1 GTSNPN and CDR2 SVGIG (reference sequence). The length of the CDR3 is 14 residues. V lost 3 bases and J 4 bases, leaving 15 bases between the germline ends. The TCR comes from a woman between 40 and 55 years old who had recovered from COVID-19. The sequenced sample consisted of peripheral blood. This sequence joins TRBV30 and TRBJ1-1; D is possibly TRBD1 (5 bases). The CDR3 reads CAWSTRAPGTEAFF. CDR3 nucleotides: TGTGCCTGGAGCACCAGGGCCCCCGGCACTGAAGCTTTCTTT.